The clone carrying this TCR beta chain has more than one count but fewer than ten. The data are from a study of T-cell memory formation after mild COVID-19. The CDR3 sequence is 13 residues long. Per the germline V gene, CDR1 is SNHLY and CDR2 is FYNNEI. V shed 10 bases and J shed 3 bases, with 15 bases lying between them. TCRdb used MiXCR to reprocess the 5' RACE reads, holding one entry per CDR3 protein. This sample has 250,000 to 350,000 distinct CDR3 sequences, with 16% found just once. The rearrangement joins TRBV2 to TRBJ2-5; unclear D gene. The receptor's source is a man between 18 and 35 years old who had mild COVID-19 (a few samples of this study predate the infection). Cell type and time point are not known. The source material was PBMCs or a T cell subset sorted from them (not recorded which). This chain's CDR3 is CATQDVGKETQYF. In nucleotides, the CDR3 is TGTGCCACTCAAGACGTAGGGAAAGAGACCCAGTACTTC.